The next 25 T cell receptor beta chains were all read from a single sample in a study of control samples from healthy donors and cancer patients. The protocol was immunoSEQ multiplex PCR, while the TCRdb copy is restricted to in-frame clones and leaves out a portion. In the table there are about 180,000 clones, around 90% of which are singletons. Source material: blood. The source of these receptors is a woman aged 45-65 years in good health.

V is TRBV5-1 and J is TRBJ1-1; D call uncertain. With 2 bases removed from V and 2 bases from J, the gap between germline ends came to 10 bases. Germline values: CDR1 SGHRS, CDR2 YFSETQ. This CDR3 is 14 amino acids long. CDR3 loop: CASSFGWQNTEAFF. The CDR3 coding sequence is TGCGCCAGCAGCTTCGGATGGCAAAACACTGAAGCTTTCTTT.

The chain links TRBV3-1 (or the pseudogene TRBV3-2) to TRBJ2-7; a weak D match, TRBD1 (5 bases). CDR1 and CDR2 (germline): LGHDT, YNNKEL (reference sequence). The CDR3 totals 14 residues. The V gene lost 3 bases and the J gene lost 4 bases, with 13 bases spanning the gap. The chain's CDR3 is CASSHSGSAYEQYF. The CDR3 coding sequence is TGTGCCAGCAGCCACTCAGGGTCAGCGTACGAGCAGTACTTC.

DNA for the CDR3: TGTGCCATCAAGCAGGGGTCGGGAAACACCATATATTTT. Encoded protein: CAIKQGSGNTIYF. The chain links TRBV10-3 to TRBJ1-3; tentative D call: TRBD1 (6 bases). Trimming cost V 7 bases and J 4 bases, with 11 bases left between them. CDR1 and CDR2 (germline): ENHRY, SYGVKD. The CDR3 sequence is 13 residues long.

This chain joins TRBV6-2 or TRBV6-3 and TRBJ2-1, with 14 bases fitting TRBD2. This CDR3 spans 15 amino acids. The J segment lost 3 bases and the V segment lost 6 bases, leaving 1 base of the junction unmatched. The germline V gene has CDR1 MNHEY and CDR2 SVGEGT. The CDR3 bases are TGTGCCAGCAGCGGACTAGCGGGGGGCTACAATGAGCAGTTCTTC. This sequence encodes CASSGLAGGYNEQFF.

This clone appeared a single time. J is TRBJ1-1 and V is TRBV5-1; the D gene is possibly TRBD1 (6 bases). Looked up from germline, CDR1 is SGHRS and CDR2 is YFSETQ. This CDR3 contains 19 residues. V gave up 1 base and J gave up 1 base, with 23 bases separating them. The CDR3 nucleotides are TGCGCCAGCAGCTTGAGTCCAGGGGCTGGCCTTTCTGGGAACACTGAAGCTTTCTTT. Translated: CASSLSPGAGLSGNTEAFF. Combining the CDR3 with reference TRBV5-1 and TRBJ1-1 gives the whole variable domain KAGVTQTPRYLIKTRGQQVTLSCSPISGHRSVSWYQQTPGQGLQFLFEYFSETQRNKGNFPGRFSGRQFSNSRSEMNVSTLELGDSALYLCASSLSPGAGLSGNTEAFFGQGTRLTVV.

The chain is built from TRBV19 and TRBJ2-7; possible D gene TRBD2, 5 bases. Looked up from germline, CDR1 is LNHDA and CDR2 is SQIVND (reference sequence). V lost 3 bases and J lost 5, with 14 bases in between. The CDR3 is 14 amino acids. CDR3 region: CASSINTARDEQYF. In nucleotides, the CDR3 is TGTGCCAGTAGTATCAACACGGCGCGGGACGAGCAGTACTTC.

This chain joins TRBV7-8 and TRBJ2-1, with 8 bases matching TRBD2. CDR1 is SGHVS and CDR2 is FQNEAQ in the germline V gene. V trimming: 4 bases; J trimming: 8 bases; junction bases outside the gene matches: 10. The CDR3 runs to 15 residues. The CDR3 DNA sequence: TGTGCCAGCAGCTGGGGTAGCGGGAATAGGTATGAGCAGTTCTTC. Encoded protein: CASSWGSGNRYEQFF. The whole variable domain, filled in from reference TRBV7-8 and TRBJ2-1, reads GAGVSQSPRYKVAKRGQDVALRCDPISGHVSLFWYQQALGQGPEFLTYFQNEAQLDKSGLPSDRFFAERPEGSVSTLKIQRTQQEDSAVYLCASSWGSGNRYEQFFGPGTRLTVL.

The chain has TRBV27 and TRBJ2-7; 12 nucleotides agree with TRBD2. The germline V gene encodes CDR1 MNHEY and CDR2 SMNVEV (reference sequence). J lost 3 bases, V lost 5 bases, and 5 bases had no gene match. The CDR3 spans 15 residues. Written as DNA, the CDR3 is TGTGCCAGCAGTCCAAGGACTAGCGGGAACTACGAGCAGTACTTC. This sequence encodes CASSPRTSGNYEQYF.

The chain recombines TRBV24-1 with TRBJ2-1; no clear D. Germline CDR1 and CDR2: KGHDR and SFDVKD. The V end was cut by 4 bases, the J end by 8 bases, with 17 bases between. There are 15 residues in the CDR3. The CDR3 coding sequence is TGTGCCACCAGTGACCCCGAGTCGAGCAACGATGAGCAGTTCTTC. As protein: CATSDPESSNDEQFF.

This chain joins TRBV29-1 and TRBJ2-7, with 7 bases that match TRBD1. CDR1 and CDR2 from the germline V gene are SQVTM and ANQGSEA. The CDR3 spans 13 residues. After removal of 5 bases from V and 4 bases from J, the junction contained 8 bases not matched to a gene. The CDR3 coding sequence is TGCAGCGTTCAAACCAACAGGGGTTACGAGCAGTACTTC. Its protein product is CSVQTNRGYEQYF.

On this clone itself: Germline and junction disagree at one end, which may indicate a read error. The V call is TRBV7-7, the J call TRBJ2-1, with D tentatively TRBD2 (5 bases). The CDR3 totals 15 residues. The germline V gene encodes CDR1 SSHAT and CDR2 FNYEAQ (reference sequence). CDR3 sequence: CASSPGEGRYNEQFF. In DNA form, the CDR3 reads TGTGCTAGCAGCCCTGGTGAGGGTCGGTACAATGAGCAGTTCTTC.

V gene TRBV29-1 combines with J gene TRBJ2-7, with no clear D. Per the germline V gene, CDR1 is SQVTM and CDR2 is ANQGSEA. Trimming left V 7 bases short and J 5 bases short, with 18 bases between. The CDR3 length is 13 residues. This CDR3 reads CSAVGFQIHEQYF. The CDR3 nucleotides are TGCAGCGCCGTGGGGTTCCAGATCCACGAGCAGTACTTC.

J is TRBJ2-2 and V is TRBV5-6, with D tentatively TRBD1 (5 bases). Germline V CDR1 and CDR2: SGHDT, YYEEEE. The CDR3 sequence is 14 residues long. Trimming took off 0 bases at V and 10 bases at J, with 13 bases between the two ends. CDR3 in DNA: TGTGCCAGCAGCTTGGAGGCAGGGCGAAAGGAGCTGTTTTTT. Its protein product is CASSLEAGRKELFF.

V and J are TRBV6-5 and TRBJ1-3; maybe TRBD1 (6 bases). There are 16 residues in the CDR3. Trimming took 2 bases from V and 0 from J, leaving 11 bases between them. The germline gives CDR1 MNHEY, CDR2 SVGAGI. The CDR3 sequence: CASSYGGLNSGNTIYF. CDR3 sequence (DNA): TGTGCCAGCAGTTACGGGGGGCTGAACTCTGGAAACACCATATATTTT.

CDR3 bases: TGCGCCAGCAGCCGACACATGGACCCCAACACGCCGGGGGAGCTGTTTTTT. This encodes CASSRHMDPNTPGELFF. The chain couples TRBV5-1 to TRBJ2-2; D unclear. The V gene's germline CDR1 is SGHRS and CDR2 YFSETQ. Trimming took 4 bases from V and 8 from J, leaving 24 bases between them. CDR3 length: 17 residues.

The chain uses TRBV29-1 and TRBJ2-3; no clear D gene. CDR3 length: 10 amino acids. V was clipped by 7 bases and J by 3 bases, with 5 bases between them. Germline V CDR1 and CDR2: SQVTM, ANQGSEA. The CDR3 bases are TGCAGCGCCGGTACAGATACGCAGTATTTT. It specifies CSAGTDTQYF.

The chain uses TRBV12-3 or TRBV12-4 and TRBJ1-1; no firm D call. The CDR3 runs 13 residues. The V gene lost 6 bases and the J gene lost 4 bases, with 12 bases spanning the gap. The CDR3 DNA follows: TGTGCCAGCAGCCCACGAGAAGTCACTGAAGCTTTCTTT. This sequence encodes CASSPREVTEAFF.

The chain joins TRBV27 to TRBJ2-3; 7 nucleotides line up with TRBD2. The CDR3 contains 13 residues. The ends lost 4 bases at V and 2 bases at J; junction bases unmatched: 0. Germline V gene data show CDR1 as MNHEY and CDR2 as SMNVEV (reference sequence). Written as DNA, the CDR3 is TGTGCCAGCAGTTGGGACTACACAGATACGCAGTATTTT. Its translation: CASSWDYTDTQYF.

The chain has TRBV4-2 and TRBJ2-3, with TRBD2 identical over 9 bases. J was trimmed by 3 bases and V by 1 base; bases with no gene match: 8. Looked up from germline, CDR1 is LGHNA and CDR2 is YNFKEQ. This CDR3 contains 17 residues. CDR3 in DNA: TGTGCCAGCAGCCAAGTCCTAGCGGGAAGGACTACAGATACGCAGTATTTT. Translating it yields CASSQVLAGRTTDTQYF.

On this clone itself: Other DNA sequences of this sample code for an identical CDR3. The rearrangement links TRBV6-5 to TRBJ1-2; no firm D call. The CDR3 contains 13 residues. The V gene lost 5 bases and the J gene lost 3 bases, with 10 bases spanning the gap. CDR1 MNHEY and CDR2 SVGAGI come from the germline V gene. This CDR3 reads CASSPRADYGYTF. As DNA, the CDR3 is TGTGCCAGCAGTCCTCGGGCGGACTATGGCTACACCTTC.

The gene calls are TRBV14 and TRBJ1-1, with TRBD1 as a possible D gene (5 bases). Trimming took 2 bases from V and 1 from J, leaving 8 bases between them. Germline V gene data show CDR1 as SGHDN and CDR2 as FVKESK. This CDR3 comprises 14 residues. CDR3 sequence (DNA): TGTGCCAGCAGCCAAAGGCAGGGGAACACTGAAGCTTTCTTT. Translation gives CASSQRQGNTEAFF.

The CDR3 DNA follows: TGTGCCAGCAGCGTCCGGGACGGACTCGAAGCTTTCTTT. Protein sequence: CASSVRDGLEAFF. The rearrangement links TRBV9 to TRBJ1-1; possibly TRBD1 for D (5 bases). V was clipped by 2 bases and J by 8 bases, with 13 bases between them. Germline V gene data show CDR1 as SGDLS and CDR2 as YYNGEE. CDR3 size: 13 residues.

This clone has a handful of counts. V usage is TRBV9 and J usage is TRBJ2-2; D not resolved. Germline CDR1 is SGDLS and CDR2 is YYNGEE. The ends were cut back, 3 bases at V and 8 bases at J, with 14 bases in the middle. The CDR3 runs to 14 residues. The CDR3 region has the DNA TGTGCCAGCAGCGCGGGTGCCATGGAAGGGGAGCTGTTTTTT. Translating gives CASSAGAMEGELFF.

The chain uses TRBV24-1 and TRBJ1-2, with D perhaps TRBD1 (5 bases). The CDR3 sequence is 11 residues long. Germline CDR1 and CDR2: KGHDR and SFDVKD. V was cut by 4 bases and J by 7 bases, with 6 bases left in between. As DNA, the CDR3 is TGTGCCACCAGTGACGGGGCTGGCTACACCTTC. Amino acid sequence: CATSDGAGYTF.

The V call is TRBV14, the J call TRBJ1-2; no reliable D call. Germline V gives CDR1 SGHDN, CDR2 FVKESK. The CDR3 totals 15 residues. V lost 0 bases, J lost 4 bases, and 12 bases lay in between. This chain's CDR3 is CASSQEVVTSYGYTF. As DNA, the CDR3 is TGTGCCAGCAGCCAAGAGGTAGTGACCTCCTATGGCTACACCTTC.